These 3 T cell receptor beta chains came from one sample sequenced in a study of CD8+CD57+ T cells in acquired aplastic anemia. Profiling that covered TCR beta VDJ and CDR3 relied on genomic DNA as its template. Each CDR3 protein is one row after TCRdb ran MiXCR on the reads. The sample consists of over 150,000 distinct CDR3 sequences, approximately 52% of them appearing once. Sequenced: sorted CD4+, CD8+, or CD8+CD57+ T cells (not recorded which) from PBMCs. The receptors stem from a human donor in good health, serving as a control.

This clonotype was found many times. The chain has TRBV7-2 and TRBJ1-2; maybe TRBD1 (5 bases). This CDR3 contains 15 residues. The germline V and J ends were trimmed by 5 bases and 8 bases, with 21 bases remaining between them. Germline lookup yields CDR1 SGHTA and CDR2 FQGNSA. The CDR3 protein is CASSPRGVNSMGYTF. The CDR3 nucleotides are TGTGCCAGCAGCCCTAGGGGAGTGAACAGTATGGGCTACACCTTC.

The CDR3 is CASSKGRGGLNEQFF. The DNA of the CDR3 is TGTGCCAGTAGTAAGGGGCGGGGGGGCCTCAATGAGCAGTTCTTC. This sequence joins TRBV19 and TRBJ2-1; TRBD2 aligns across 9 bases. This CDR3 is built from 15 residues. V lost 4 bases to trimming and J lost 6 bases; unmatched junction nucleotides: 7. Germline values: CDR1 LNHDA, CDR2 SQIVND (reference sequence).

This clonotype was counted once. The CDR3 sequence: CASSFGAREQYF. CDR3 bases: TGCGCCAGCAGCTTCGGAGCGCGTGAGCAGTACTTC. This rearrangement joins TRBV5-1 to TRBJ2-7; the D is unclear. From germline, CDR1 is SGHRS and CDR2 YFSETQ. V was shortened by 2 bases and J by 7 bases, with 10 bases between the two germline ends. The CDR3 has 12 amino acids.